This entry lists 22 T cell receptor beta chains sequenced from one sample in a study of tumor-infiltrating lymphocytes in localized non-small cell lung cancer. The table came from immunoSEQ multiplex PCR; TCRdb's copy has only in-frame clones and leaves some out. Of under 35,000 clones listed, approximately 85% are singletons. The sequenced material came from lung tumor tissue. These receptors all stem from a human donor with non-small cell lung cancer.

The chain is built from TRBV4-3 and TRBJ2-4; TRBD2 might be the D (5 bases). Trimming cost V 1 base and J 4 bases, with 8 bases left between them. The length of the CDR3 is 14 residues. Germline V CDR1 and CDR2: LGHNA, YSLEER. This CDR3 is CASSQAGSKNIQYF. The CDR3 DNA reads TGCGCCAGCAGCCAAGCTGGGAGTAAAAACATTCAGTACTTC.

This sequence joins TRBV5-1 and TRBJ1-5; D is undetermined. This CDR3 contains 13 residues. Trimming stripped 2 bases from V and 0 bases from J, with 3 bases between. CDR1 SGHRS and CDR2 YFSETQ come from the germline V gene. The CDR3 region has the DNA TGCGCCAGCAGCTTTGATAGCAATCAGCCCCAGCATTTT. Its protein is CASSFDSNQPQHF.

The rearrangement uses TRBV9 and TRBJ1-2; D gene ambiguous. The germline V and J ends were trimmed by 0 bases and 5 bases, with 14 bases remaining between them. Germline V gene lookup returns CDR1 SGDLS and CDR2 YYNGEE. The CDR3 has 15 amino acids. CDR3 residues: CASSVGQSNAYGYTF. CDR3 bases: TGTGCCAGCAGCGTAGGCCAGTCAAACGCTTATGGCTACACCTTC. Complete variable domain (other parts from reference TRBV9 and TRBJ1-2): DSGVTQTPKHLITATGQRVTLRCSPRSGDLSVYWYQQSLDQGLQFLIQYYNGEERAKGNILERFSAQQFPDLHSELNLSSLELGDSALYFCASSVGQSNAYGYTFGSGTRLTVV.

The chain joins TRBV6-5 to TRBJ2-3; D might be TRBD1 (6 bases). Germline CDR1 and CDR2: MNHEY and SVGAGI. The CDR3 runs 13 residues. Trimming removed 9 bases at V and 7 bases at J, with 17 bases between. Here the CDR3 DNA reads TGTGCCAGTTACCATACAGGGACCCATACGCAGTATTTT. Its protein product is CASYHTGTHTQYF.

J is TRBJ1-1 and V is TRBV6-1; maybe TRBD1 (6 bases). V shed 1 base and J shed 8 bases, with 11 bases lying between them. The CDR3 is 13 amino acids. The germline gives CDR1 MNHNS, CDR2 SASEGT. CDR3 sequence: CASSEGTDLEAFF. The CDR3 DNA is TGTGCCAGCAGTGAAGGGACAGACCTAGAAGCTTTCTTT.

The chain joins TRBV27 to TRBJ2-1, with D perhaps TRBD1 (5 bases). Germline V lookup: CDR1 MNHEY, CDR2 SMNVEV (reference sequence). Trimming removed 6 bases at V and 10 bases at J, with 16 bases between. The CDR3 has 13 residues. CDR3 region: CASRDTGNQEQFF. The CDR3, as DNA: TGTGCCAGCAGGGACACAGGCAATCAAGAGCAGTTCTTC.

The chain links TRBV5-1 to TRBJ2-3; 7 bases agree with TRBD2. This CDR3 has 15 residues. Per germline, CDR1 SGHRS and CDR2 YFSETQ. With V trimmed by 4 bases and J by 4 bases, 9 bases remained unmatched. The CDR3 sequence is CASSRAAGRADTQYF. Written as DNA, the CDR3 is TGCGCCAGCAGCAGGGCAGCGGGGAGGGCAGATACGCAGTATTTT.

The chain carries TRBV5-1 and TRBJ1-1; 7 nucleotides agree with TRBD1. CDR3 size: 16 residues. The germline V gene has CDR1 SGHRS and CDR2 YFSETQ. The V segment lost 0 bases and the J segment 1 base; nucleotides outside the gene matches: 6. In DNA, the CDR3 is TGCGCCAGCAGCTTGGAGACAGGGCTTCGGAACACTGAAGCTTTCTTT. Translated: CASSLETGLRNTEAFF.

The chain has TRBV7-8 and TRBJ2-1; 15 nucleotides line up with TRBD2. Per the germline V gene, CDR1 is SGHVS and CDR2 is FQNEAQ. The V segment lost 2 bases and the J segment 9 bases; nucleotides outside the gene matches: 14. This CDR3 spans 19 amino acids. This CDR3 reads CASSLPEGLAGGAPGEQFF. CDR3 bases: TGTGCCAGCAGCTTACCAGAGGGACTAGCGGGGGGCGCCCCCGGTGAGCAGTTCTTC.

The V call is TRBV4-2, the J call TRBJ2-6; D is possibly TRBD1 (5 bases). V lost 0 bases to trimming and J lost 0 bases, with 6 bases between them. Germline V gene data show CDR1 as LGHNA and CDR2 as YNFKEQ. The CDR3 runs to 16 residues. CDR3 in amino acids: CASSQDGASGANVLTF. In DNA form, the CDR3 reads TGTGCCAGCAGCCAAGATGGGGCCTCTGGGGCCAACGTCCTGACTTTC.

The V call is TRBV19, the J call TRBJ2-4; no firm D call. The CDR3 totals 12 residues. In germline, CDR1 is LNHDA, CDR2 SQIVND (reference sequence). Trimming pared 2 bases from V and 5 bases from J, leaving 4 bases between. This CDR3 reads CASSIRENIQYF. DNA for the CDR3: TGTGCCAGTAGTATACGGGAAAACATTCAGTACTTC.

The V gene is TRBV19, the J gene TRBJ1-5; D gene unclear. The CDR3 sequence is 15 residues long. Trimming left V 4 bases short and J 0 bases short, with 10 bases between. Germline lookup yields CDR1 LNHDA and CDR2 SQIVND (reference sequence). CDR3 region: CASSTQQYSNQPQHF. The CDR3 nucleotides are TGTGCCAGTAGTACGCAGCAATATAGCAATCAGCCCCAGCATTTT.

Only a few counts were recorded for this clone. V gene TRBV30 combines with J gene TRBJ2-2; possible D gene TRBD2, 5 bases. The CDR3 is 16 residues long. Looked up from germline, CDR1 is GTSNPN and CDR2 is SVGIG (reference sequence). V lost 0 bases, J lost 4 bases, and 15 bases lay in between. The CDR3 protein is CAWSVLGSGGTGELFF. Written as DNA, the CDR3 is TGTGCCTGGAGTGTACTTGGGTCCGGAGGCACCGGGGAGCTGTTTTTT.

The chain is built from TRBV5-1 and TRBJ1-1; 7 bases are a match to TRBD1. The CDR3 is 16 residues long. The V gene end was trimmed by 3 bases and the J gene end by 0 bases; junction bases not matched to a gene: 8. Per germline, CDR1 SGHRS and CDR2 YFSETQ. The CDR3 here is CASSSNTQGLNTEAFF. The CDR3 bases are TGCGCCAGCAGCTCGAATACACAGGGGTTGAACACTGAAGCTTTCTTT.

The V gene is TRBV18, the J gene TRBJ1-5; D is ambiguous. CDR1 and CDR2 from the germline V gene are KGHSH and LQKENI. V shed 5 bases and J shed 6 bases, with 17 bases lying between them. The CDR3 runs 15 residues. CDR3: CASSTQEIRGQPQHF. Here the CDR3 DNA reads TGTGCCAGCTCAACACAAGAGATTCGCGGTCAGCCCCAGCATTTT. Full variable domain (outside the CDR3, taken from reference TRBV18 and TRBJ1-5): NAGVMQNPRHLVRRRGQEARLRCSPMKGHSHVYWYRQLPEEGLKFMVYLQKENIIDESGMPKERFSAEFPKEGPSILRIQQVVRGDSAAYFCASSTQEIRGQPQHFGDGTRLSIL.

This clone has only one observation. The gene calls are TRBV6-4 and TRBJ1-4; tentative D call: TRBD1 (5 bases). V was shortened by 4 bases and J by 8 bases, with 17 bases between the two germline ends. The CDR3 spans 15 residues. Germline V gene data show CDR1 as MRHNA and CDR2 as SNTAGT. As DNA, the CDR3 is TGTGCCAGCAGTGCGTCGGGAGGGGCGGAGGAAAAACTGTTTTTT. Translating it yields CASSASGGAEEKLFF.

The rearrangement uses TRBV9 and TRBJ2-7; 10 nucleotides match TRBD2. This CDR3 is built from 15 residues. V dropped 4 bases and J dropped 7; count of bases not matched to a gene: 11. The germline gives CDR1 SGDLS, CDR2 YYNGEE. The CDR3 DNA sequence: TGTGCCAGCAGCTCCCAAGCGGGGGGGCCGGGAGAGCAGTACTTC. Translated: CASSSQAGGPGEQYF. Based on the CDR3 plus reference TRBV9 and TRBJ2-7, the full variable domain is DSGVTQTPKHLITATGQRVTLRCSPRSGDLSVYWYQQSLDQGLQFLIQYYNGEERAKGNILERFSAQQFPDLHSELNLSSLELGDSALYFCASSSQAGGPGEQYFGPGTRLTVT.

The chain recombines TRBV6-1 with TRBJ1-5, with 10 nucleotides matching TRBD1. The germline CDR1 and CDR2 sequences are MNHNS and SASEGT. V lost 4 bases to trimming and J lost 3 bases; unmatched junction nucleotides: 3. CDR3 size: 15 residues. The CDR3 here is CASSGGQGNNQPQHF. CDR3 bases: TGTGCCAGCAGTGGGGGACAGGGGAACAATCAGCCCCAGCATTTT.

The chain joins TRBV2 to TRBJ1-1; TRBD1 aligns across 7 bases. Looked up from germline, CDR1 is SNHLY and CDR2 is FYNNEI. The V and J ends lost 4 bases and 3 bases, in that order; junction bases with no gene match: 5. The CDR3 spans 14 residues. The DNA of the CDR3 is TGTGCCAGCAGTGGACAGGGCGCAGACACTGAAGCTTTCTTT. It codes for CASSGQGADTEAFF.

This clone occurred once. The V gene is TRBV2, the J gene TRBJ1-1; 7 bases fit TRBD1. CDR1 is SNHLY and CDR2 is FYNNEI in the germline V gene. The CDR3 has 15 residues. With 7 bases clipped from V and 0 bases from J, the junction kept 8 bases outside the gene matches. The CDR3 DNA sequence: TGTGCCAGCAAGGGACAGATCCAAATGAACACTGAAGCTTTCTTT. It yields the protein CASKGQIQMNTEAFF.

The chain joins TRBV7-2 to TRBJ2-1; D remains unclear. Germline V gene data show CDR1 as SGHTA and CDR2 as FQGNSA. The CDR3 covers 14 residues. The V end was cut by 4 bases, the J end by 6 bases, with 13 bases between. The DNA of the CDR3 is TGTGCCAGCAGCTCCTCGACTCCGCCCAATGAGCAGTTCTTC. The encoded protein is CASSSSTPPNEQFF.

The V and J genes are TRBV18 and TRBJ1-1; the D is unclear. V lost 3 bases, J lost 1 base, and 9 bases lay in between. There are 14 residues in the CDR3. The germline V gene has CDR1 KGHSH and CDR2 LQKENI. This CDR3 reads CASSPGPKNTEAFF. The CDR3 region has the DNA TGTGCCAGCTCACCGGGCCCAAAGAACACTGAAGCTTTCTTT.